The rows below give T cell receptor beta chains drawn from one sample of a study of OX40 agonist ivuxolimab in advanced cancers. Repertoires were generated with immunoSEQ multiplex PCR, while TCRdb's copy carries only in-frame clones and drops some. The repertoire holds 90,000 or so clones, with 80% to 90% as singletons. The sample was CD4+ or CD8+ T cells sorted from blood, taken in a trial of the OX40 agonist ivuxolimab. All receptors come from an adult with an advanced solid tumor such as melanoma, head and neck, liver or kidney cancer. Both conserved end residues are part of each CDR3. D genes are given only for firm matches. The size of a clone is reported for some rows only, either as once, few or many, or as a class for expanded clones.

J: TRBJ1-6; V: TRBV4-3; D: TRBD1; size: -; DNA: TGCGCCAGCAGCCAAGATTCGGGCAGGGGGAATTCACCCCTCCACTTT; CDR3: CASSQDSGRGNSPLHF
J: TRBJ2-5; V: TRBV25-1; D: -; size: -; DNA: TGTGCCAGCAGTGGCCATCGGGGTGGAGGAGAGACCCAGTACTTC; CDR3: CASSGHRGGGETQYF
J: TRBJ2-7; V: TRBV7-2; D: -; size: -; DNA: TGTGCCAGCAGCCCAGGGGGGGCCTACGAGCAGTACTTC; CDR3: CASSPGGAYEQYF
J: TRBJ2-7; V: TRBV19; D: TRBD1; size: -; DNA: TGTGCCAGTAGTCGGTCAGGGGGTCCCTCCTACGAGCAGTACTTC; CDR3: CASSRSGGPSYEQYF
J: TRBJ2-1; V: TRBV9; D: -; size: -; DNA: TGTGCCAGCAGCCCCACTTCGGGCGAGCAGTTCTTC; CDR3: CASSPTSGEQFF
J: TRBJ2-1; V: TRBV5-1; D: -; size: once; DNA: TGCGCCAGCAGCTTAGAAGGGGATATTATTAATGAGCAGTTCTTC; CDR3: CASSLEGDIINEQFF
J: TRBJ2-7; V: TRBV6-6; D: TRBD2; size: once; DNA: TGTGCCAGCAGTTATCCGGGGGGGGAGCAGTACTTC; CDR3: CASSYPGGEQYF
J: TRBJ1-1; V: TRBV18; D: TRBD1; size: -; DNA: TGTGCCAGCTCACCACAGACAGGGAGGACTGAAGCTTTCTTT; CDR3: CASSPQTGRTEAFF
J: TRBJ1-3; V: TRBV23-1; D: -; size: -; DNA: TGCGCCAGCAGTCAATCGACCCCAGGTCGGTCTGGAAACACCATATATTTT; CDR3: CASSQSTPGRSGNTIYF
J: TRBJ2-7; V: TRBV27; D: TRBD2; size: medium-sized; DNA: TGTGCCAGCAGTTTAGGAAAGGCTAGCGGGACGGGAGAGCAGTACTTC; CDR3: CASSLGKASGTGEQYF
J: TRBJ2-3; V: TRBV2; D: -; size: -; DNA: TGTGCCAGCACGGTCGCCGCTAGCACAGATACGCAGTATTTT; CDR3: CASTVAASTDTQYF
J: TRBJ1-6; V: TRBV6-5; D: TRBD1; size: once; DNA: TGTGCCAGCGGGGACAGAAATAATTCACCCCTCCACTTT; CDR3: CASGDRNNSPLHF
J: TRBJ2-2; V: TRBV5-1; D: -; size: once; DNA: TGCGCCAGCAGCGAACCAGGGTTACTCGGGGAGCTGTTTTTT; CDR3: CASSEPGLLGELFF
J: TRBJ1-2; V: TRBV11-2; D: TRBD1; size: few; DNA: TGTGCCAGCAGCTCAAACGGAGGGACAGGGGGTGGCTACACCTTC; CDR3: CASSSNGGTGGGYTF
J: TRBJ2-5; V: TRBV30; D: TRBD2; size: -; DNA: TGTGCCTGGAGTCGGACTAGCGGGGGAGAGACCCAGTACTTC; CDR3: CAWSRTSGGETQYF
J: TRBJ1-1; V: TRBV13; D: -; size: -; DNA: TGTGCCAGCAGCCCGTCCTACACTGAAGCTTTCTTT; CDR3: CASSPSYTEAFF
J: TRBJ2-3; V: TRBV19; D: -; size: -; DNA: TGTGCCAGTAGTATTACCCGGGGACGATCGGATACGCAGTATTTT; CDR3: CASSITRGRSDTQYF
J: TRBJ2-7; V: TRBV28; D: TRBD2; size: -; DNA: TGTGCCAGCAGTACTAGCGGGAGGATCTACGAGCAGTACTTC; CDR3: CASSTSGRIYEQYF
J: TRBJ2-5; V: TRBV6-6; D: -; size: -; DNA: TGTGCCAGCAGTTATCTAGAGACCCAGTACTTC; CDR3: CASSYLETQYF
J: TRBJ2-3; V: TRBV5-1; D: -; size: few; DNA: TGCGCCAGCAGCTTGGTAACAGAAGTGGATACGCAGTATTTT; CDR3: CASSLVTEVDTQYF
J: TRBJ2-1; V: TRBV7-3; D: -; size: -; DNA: TGTGCCAGCAGCCGTTACGGGGACCCCCAGCTCTTC; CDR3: CASSRYGDPQLF
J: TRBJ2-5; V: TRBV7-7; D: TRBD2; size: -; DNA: TGTGCCAGCAGCCAAGGACTAGCGGGCCCACAAGAGACCCAGTACTTC; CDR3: CASSQGLAGPQETQYF
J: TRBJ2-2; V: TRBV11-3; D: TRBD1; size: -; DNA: TGTGCCAGCAGCGTTTTTACAGGGGGATTGGCCGGGGAGCTGTTTTTT; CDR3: CASSVFTGGLAGELFF
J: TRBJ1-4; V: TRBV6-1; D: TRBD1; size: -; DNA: TGTGCCAGCAGTGAGGGGACAGGGCCAAATGAAAAACTGTTTTTT; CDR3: CASSEGTGPNEKLFF
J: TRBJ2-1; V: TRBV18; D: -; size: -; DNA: TGTGCCACCTACCAAGGGGCCAGGGGAAACAATGAGCAGTTCTTC; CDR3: CATYQGARGNNEQFF
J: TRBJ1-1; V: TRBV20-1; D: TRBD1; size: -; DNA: TGCAGTGCTCGGGACAGCTTTGAAGCTTTCTTT; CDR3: CSARDSFEAFF
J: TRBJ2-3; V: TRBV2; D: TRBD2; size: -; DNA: TGTGCCAGCAGTGAAGAGCGGGGGGGCTCAGATACGCAGTATTTT; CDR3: CASSEERGGSDTQYF
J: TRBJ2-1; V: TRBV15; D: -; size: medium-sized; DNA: TGTGCCACCAGCAGGGGGCGGGGTACTCGCTACAATGAGCAGTTCTTC; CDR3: CATSRGRGTRYNEQFF
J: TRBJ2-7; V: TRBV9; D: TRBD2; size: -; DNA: TGTGCCAGCAGCGTAGGCGGGGGGCCCTACGAGCAGTACTTC; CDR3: CASSVGGGPYEQYF
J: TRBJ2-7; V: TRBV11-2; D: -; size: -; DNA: TGTGCCAGCACCGACAGGTTCCCCTACGAGCAGTACTTC; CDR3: CASTDRFPYEQYF
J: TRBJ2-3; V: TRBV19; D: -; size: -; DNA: TGTGCCAGTAGTATCGCTTTACCGGGGTATACACAGATAACGCAGTATTTT; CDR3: CASSIALPGYTQITQYF
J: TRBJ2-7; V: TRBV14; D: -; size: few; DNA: TGTGCCAGCAGCCAAGATTCACGGGCGCAGTACTTC; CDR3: CASSQDSRAQYF
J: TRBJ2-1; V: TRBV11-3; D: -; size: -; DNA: TGTGCCAGCAGCTTAGGGAGGGTGGGGAATGAGCAGTTCTTC; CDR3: CASSLGRVGNEQFF
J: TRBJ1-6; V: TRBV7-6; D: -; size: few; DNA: TGTGCCAGCAGCTTAGAATGGGGTGAACCCCTCCACTTT; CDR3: CASSLEWGEPLHF
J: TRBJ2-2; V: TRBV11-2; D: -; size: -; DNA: TGTGCCAGCAGCTTAGTCGGAGGCGGTGCCGGGGAGCTGTTTTTT; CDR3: CASSLVGGGAGELFF
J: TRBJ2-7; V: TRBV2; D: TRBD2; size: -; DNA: TGTGCCAGCAGTGAAGTGCGGGGGAGAAACGAGCAGTACTTC; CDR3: CASSEVRGRNEQYF
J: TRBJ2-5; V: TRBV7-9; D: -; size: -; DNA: TGTGCCAGCAGCTTAGTGCTGGGGCAGCAAGAGACCCAGTACTTC; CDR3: CASSLVLGQQETQYF
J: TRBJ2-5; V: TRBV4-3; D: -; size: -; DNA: TGCGCCAGCAGCCAAGATCGCCGGGAGACCCAGTACTTC; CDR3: CASSQDRRETQYF
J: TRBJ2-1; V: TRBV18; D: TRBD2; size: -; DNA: TGTGCCAGCTCACCACGCGCCCTACTAGCGGGGATCAATGAGCAGTTCTTC; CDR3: CASSPRALLAGINEQFF
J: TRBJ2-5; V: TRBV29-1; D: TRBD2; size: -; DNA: TGCAGCGTTGAACCTCAAGCGGGGGGGGCTGAGCAGTACTTC; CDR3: CSVEPQAGGAEQYF
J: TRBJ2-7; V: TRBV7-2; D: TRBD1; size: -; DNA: TGTGCCAGCAGCTCCGTTGGGACAGGGGCGTCCTACGAGCAGTACTTC; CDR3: CASSSVGTGASYEQYF
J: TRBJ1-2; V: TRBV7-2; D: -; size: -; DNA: TGTGCCAGCAGCTTAGCGGTGAATGGCTACACCTTC; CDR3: CASSLAVNGYTF
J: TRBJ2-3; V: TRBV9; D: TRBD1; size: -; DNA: TGTGCCAGCAGCGTAGCGCAGGGGGTCACAGATACGCAGTATTTT; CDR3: CASSVAQGVTDTQYF
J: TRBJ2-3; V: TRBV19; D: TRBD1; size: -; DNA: TGTGCCAGTAGTAAGGACAGGGATGCAGATACGCAGTATTTT; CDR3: CASSKDRDADTQYF
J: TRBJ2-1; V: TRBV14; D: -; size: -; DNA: TGTGCCAGCAGCCAAGATATCGGGGCCCATGAGCAGTTCTTC; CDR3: CASSQDIGAHEQFF
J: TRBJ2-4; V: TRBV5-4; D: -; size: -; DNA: TGTGCCAGCAGCTCTCAGGGGGCCAAAAACATTCAGTACTTC; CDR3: CASSSQGAKNIQYF
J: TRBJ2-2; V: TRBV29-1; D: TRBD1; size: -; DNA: TGCAGCGTTGCGGACAGGGGCCGGACCGGGGAGCTGTTTTTT; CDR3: CSVADRGRTGELFF
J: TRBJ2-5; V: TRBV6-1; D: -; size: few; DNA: TGTGCCAGCAACAACGCGTGGGAGACCCAGTACTTC; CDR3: CASNNAWETQYF
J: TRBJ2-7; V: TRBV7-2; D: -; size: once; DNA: TGTGCCAGCAGCCCGCGTGGGGGGCGCTACGAGCAGTACTTC; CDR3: CASSPRGGRYEQYF
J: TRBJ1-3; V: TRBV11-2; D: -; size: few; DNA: TGTGCCAGCAGAACAGCAGGGGACCCCTCGGGAAACACCATATATTTT; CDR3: CASRTAGDPSGNTIYF
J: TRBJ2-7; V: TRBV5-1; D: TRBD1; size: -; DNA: TGCGCCAGCAGTGCAACAGGGGGCTCAAGCGGGGATTTATTCTCCCAGTATCTTTACGAGCAGTACTTC; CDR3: CASSATGGSSGDLFSQYLYEQYF
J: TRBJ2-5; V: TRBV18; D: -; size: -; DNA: TGTGCCAGCTCACCACCGGCTTCCAGCCAAGAGACCCAGTACTTC; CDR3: CASSPPASSQETQYF
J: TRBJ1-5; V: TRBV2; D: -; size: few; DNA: TGTGCCAGCAGTGTCTGGGACACAGATCAGCCCCAGCATTTT; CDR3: CASSVWDTDQPQHF
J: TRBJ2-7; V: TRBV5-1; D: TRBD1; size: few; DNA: TGCGCCAGCAGCTTGTCGACAGGGGGTTCCTACGAGCAGTACTTC; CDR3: CASSLSTGGSYEQYF